One and the same sample provided the 21 T cell receptor beta chains below, sequenced in a study of blood T cell repertoires in COVID-19. Measured with immunoSEQ multiplex PCR; TCRdb has only the in-frame clones, and not every one. Found here are about 140,000 clones, almost 80% of them singletons; the top ten hold under 3%. Material for sequencing was PBMCs or T cells enriched from blood (not recorded which). The origin of the receptors is a woman aged 45-65 years who had recovered from COVID-19.

The rearrangement uses TRBV9 and TRBJ2-3; tentative D call: TRBD1 (5 bases). CDR1 and CDR2 from the germline V gene are SGDLS and YYNGEE. Trimming shortened V by 0 bases and J by 6 bases, and 11 bases separated the two germline ends. This CDR3 contains 14 residues. CDR3 residues: CASSVGVGLDTQYF. In nucleotides, the CDR3 is TGTGCCAGCAGCGTAGGGGTGGGGCTGGATACGCAGTATTTT. Complete variable domain (other parts from reference TRBV9 and TRBJ2-3): DSGVTQTPKHLITATGQRVTLRCSPRSGDLSVYWYQQSLDQGLQFLIQYYNGEERAKGNILERFSAQQFPDLHSELNLSSLELGDSALYFCASSVGVGLDTQYFGPGTRLTVL.

The chain carries TRBV6-1 and TRBJ2-5; D is ambiguous. The ends were cut back, 2 bases at V and 5 bases at J, with 6 bases in the middle. Germline-derived CDR1 and CDR2 are MNHNS and SASEGT. The CDR3 length is 12 residues. For the CDR3, the DNA is TGTGCCAGCAGTGAACAGAGGGAGACCCAGTACTTC. Translated: CASSEQRETQYF.

The table lists this clone with a count of one. In DNA, the CDR3 is TGCGCCAGCAGCTCGGGACAGTCGGTGGATGGCTACACCTTC. It codes for CASSSGQSVDGYTF. The chain joins TRBV5-1 to TRBJ1-2; 7 bases line up with TRBD1. Germline-derived CDR1 and CDR2 are SGHRS and YFSETQ. V dropped 3 bases and J dropped 6; count of bases not matched to a gene: 8. The CDR3 length is 14 residues.

The V call is TRBV5-5, the J call TRBJ2-7; 8 nucleotides agree with TRBD1. The germline V gene has CDR1 SGHKS and CDR2 YYEKEE (reference sequence). This CDR3 spans 20 amino acids. V lost 4 bases, J lost 3 bases, and 24 bases stayed unmatched. The DNA of the CDR3 is TGTGCCAGCAGCCTGGGGGCCCGGACAGGGTTTCTCATGTCCTTCTACGAGCAGTACTTC. Its translation is CASSLGARTGFLMSFYEQYF.

The chain joins TRBV29-1 to TRBJ2-1; 9 nucleotides agree with TRBD2. CDR3 length: 14 amino acids. The V and J ends lost 6 bases and 9 bases, in that order; junction bases with no gene match: 12. In germline, CDR1 is SQVTM, CDR2 ANQGSEA. The chain's CDR3 is CSVPGAGGPGEQFF. As DNA, the CDR3 is TGCAGCGTCCCAGGGGCGGGAGGGCCCGGTGAGCAGTTCTTC.

The V gene is TRBV3-1 (or the pseudogene TRBV3-2), the J gene TRBJ2-1, with 9 bases fitting TRBD2. CDR1 and CDR2 (germline): LGHDT, YNNKEL (reference sequence). Trimming cost V 4 bases and J 0 bases; bases outside gene matches: 7. This CDR3 contains 17 residues. CDR3 DNA: TGTGCCAGCAGCCCGCGACTAGCGGCAAGCTCCTACAATGAGCAGTTCTTC. Translating gives CASSPRLAASSYNEQFF.

The V gene is TRBV5-4, the J gene TRBJ2-3; D is unclear. This CDR3 is built from 13 residues. The germline V gene encodes CDR1 SGHNT and CDR2 YYREEE (reference sequence). Trimming took off 1 base at V and 1 base at J, with 4 bases between the two ends. CDR3: CASSLRGTDTQYF. The CDR3 DNA is TGTGCCAGCAGCTTGCGGGGCACAGATACGCAGTATTTT.

The chain employs TRBV25-1 and TRBJ2-5, with D unclear. The CDR3 spans 10 residues. Trimming stripped 5 bases from V and 7 bases from J, with 5 bases between. In germline, CDR1 is MGHDK, CDR2 SYGVNS. The CDR3: CASSLGTQYF. Written as DNA, the CDR3 is TGTGCCAGCAGTCTCGGGACCCAGTACTTC.

The J gene is TRBJ1-1, the V gene TRBV4-1; weak D call: TRBD1 (6 bases). Trimming removed 4 bases from V and 5 bases from J, with 17 bases in between. This CDR3 region has 15 residues. Looked up from germline, CDR1 is MGHRA and CDR2 is YSYEKL. The CDR3 DNA sequence: TGCGCCAGCAGCCTACTGGGGGGGCATTGGACTGAAGCTTTCTTT. It is translated as CASSLLGGHWTEAFF.

This rearrangement joins TRBV3-1 (or the pseudogene TRBV3-2) to TRBJ2-5, with D possibly matching TRBD2 (5 bases). Germline CDR1 is LGHDT and CDR2 is YNNKEL (reference sequence). This CDR3 is 14 amino acids long. Trimming cost V 6 bases and J 0 bases, with 11 bases left between them. The chain's CDR3 is CASRRGLNQETQYF. In DNA form, the CDR3 reads TGTGCCAGCAGAAGAGGACTGAACCAAGAGACCCAGTACTTC.

This chain joins TRBV9 and TRBJ2-7, with D uncertain. This CDR3 contains 13 residues. Germline V gives CDR1 SGDLS, CDR2 YYNGEE. The V and J ends lost 1 base and 0 bases respectively, with 5 bases between them. The CDR3 loop is CASSVSSSYEQYF. CDR3 bases: TGTGCCAGCAGCGTATCCAGCTCCTACGAGCAGTACTTC.

V gene TRBV4-2 combines with J gene TRBJ2-3, with 12 bases identical to TRBD2. The CDR3 extends over 16 amino acids. The V and J ends lost 1 base and 1 base, in that order; junction bases with no gene match: 0. Germline CDR1 and CDR2: LGHNA and YNFKEQ. CDR3 sequence: CASSQGLAGGTDTQYF. The CDR3 DNA is TGTGCCAGCAGCCAAGGACTAGCGGGGGGCACAGATACGCAGTATTTT.

The chain has TRBV2 and TRBJ1-3, with D uncertain. The CDR3 totals 16 residues. The ends were cut back, 3 bases at V and 0 bases at J, with 12 bases in the middle. CDR1 and CDR2 from the germline V gene are SNHLY and FYNNEI. The CDR3 coding sequence is TGTGCCAGCAGTGAGGAGGGCAATGTCTCTGGAAACACCATATATTTT. This codes for CASSEEGNVSGNTIYF.

J is TRBJ1-1 and V is TRBV5-6; D gene unclear. The CDR3 is made up of 15 amino acids. Germline-derived CDR1 and CDR2 are SGHDT and YYEEEE. V lost 4 bases and J lost 0, with 13 bases in between. The CDR3: CASSKLQRMNTEAFF. The CDR3 nucleotides are TGTGCCAGCAGCAAACTCCAGAGGATGAACACTGAAGCTTTCTTT.

CDR3 nucleotides: TGTGCCAGTAGTAAGGACACCCAACATCGCAATCAGCCCCAGCATTTT. It encodes CASSKDTQHRNQPQHF. V and J are TRBV19 and TRBJ1-5; D may be TRBD1 (5 bases). CDR1 and CDR2 from the germline V gene are LNHDA and SQIVND (reference sequence). The CDR3 consists of 16 residues. V lost 4 bases and J 2 bases, leaving 15 bases between the germline ends.

This chain links TRBV5-6 with TRBJ2-1; 7 bases are shared with TRBD2. Germline CDR1 SGHDT, CDR2 YYEEEE. J was trimmed by 8 bases and V by 2 bases; bases with no gene match: 4. There are 13 residues in the CDR3. The CDR3 here is CASSFTSAYEQFF. The CDR3, as DNA: TGTGCCAGCAGCTTTACTAGCGCCTATGAGCAGTTCTTC. The full variable domain, rest sourced from reference TRBV5-6 and TRBJ2-1, is DAGVTQSPTHLIKTRGQQVTLRCSPKSGHDTVSWYQQALGQGPQFIFQYYEEEERQRGNFPDRFSGHQFPNYSSELNVNALLLGDSALYLCASSFTSAYEQFFGPGTRLTVL.

The V gene is TRBV9, the J gene TRBJ2-1; weak D call: TRBD1 (6 bases). Per germline, CDR1 SGDLS and CDR2 YYNGEE. The CDR3 covers 13 residues. V lost 0 bases, J lost 6 bases, and 7 bases lay in between. In DNA form, the CDR3 reads TGTGCCAGCAGCGTAGGCAGGGGCAATGAGCAGTTCTTC. This translates into CASSVGRGNEQFF.

The V gene is TRBV12-5, the J gene TRBJ1-2; 7 positions match TRBD1. Germline trimming cut 5 bases from V and 5 bases from J; bases unmatched to any gene: 5. CDR1 LGHNT and CDR2 FRNRAP come from the germline V gene. CDR3 length equals 13 residues. The CDR3 DNA follows: TGTGCTAGTGGTACCGCGACAGGGTATGGCTACACCTTC. Translated, it gives CASGTATGYGYTF.

The V gene is TRBV10-1, the J gene TRBJ2-1; 11 positions agree with TRBD2. The CDR3 loop spans 16 amino acids. V was pared by 0 bases and J by 7 bases, with 5 bases of the junction left unmatched. Germline V gene sequence: CDR1 WNHNN, CDR2 SYGVQD (reference sequence). The CDR3 spells CASSESRVAGGNEQFF. CDR3 sequence (DNA): TGCGCCAGCAGTGAGTCGAGGGTAGCGGGGGGGAATGAGCAGTTCTTC.

This clone has just a few counts. This rearrangement joins TRBV19 to TRBJ1-5, with D possibly TRBD1 on 5 matching bases. The CDR3 is made up of 15 amino acids. In germline, CDR1 is LNHDA, CDR2 SQIVND (reference sequence). V lost 5 bases and J lost 2, with 13 bases in between. CDR3: CASSGDLGRNQPQHF. The CDR3 coding sequence is TGTGCCAGTAGTGGGGACTTGGGGCGCAATCAGCCCCAGCATTTT.

This clone occurred once. The rearrangement uses TRBV7-2 and TRBJ2-1, with D possibly being TRBD1 (5 bases). The V gene's germline CDR1 is SGHTA and CDR2 FQGNSA. There are 15 residues in the CDR3. Trimming took off 3 bases at V and 8 bases at J, with 17 bases between the two ends. The CDR3 region is CASSFDPKRRDEQFF. The CDR3 DNA sequence: TGTGCCAGCAGCTTTGACCCTAAACGCAGGGATGAGCAGTTCTTC.